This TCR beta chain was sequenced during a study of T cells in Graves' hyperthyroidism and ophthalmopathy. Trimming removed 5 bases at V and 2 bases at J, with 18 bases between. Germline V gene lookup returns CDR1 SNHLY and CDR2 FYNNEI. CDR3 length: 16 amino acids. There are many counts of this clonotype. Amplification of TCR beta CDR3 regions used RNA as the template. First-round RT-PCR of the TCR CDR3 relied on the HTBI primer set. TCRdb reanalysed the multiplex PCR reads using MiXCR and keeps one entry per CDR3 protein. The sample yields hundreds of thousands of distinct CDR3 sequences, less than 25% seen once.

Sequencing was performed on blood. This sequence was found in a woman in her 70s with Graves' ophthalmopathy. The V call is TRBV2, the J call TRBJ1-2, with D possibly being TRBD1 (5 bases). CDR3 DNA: TGTGCCAGCAGTTGGGACCGAACCTCGGGGAACTATGGCTACACCTTC. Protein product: CASSWDRTSGNYGYTF.